The rows below give T cell receptor beta chains drawn from one sample of a study of blood T cells in healthy people across ages. Via MiXCR, TCRdb re-called the 5' RACE reads, giving one row per CDR3 protein. The repertoire holds roughly 800,000 distinct CDR3 sequences, with more than 45% as singletons. Sample: blood. These receptors originate from a man aged 25 to 45 in good health. The CDR3 runs from the conserved cysteine through the conserved F or W. Each record gives: D gene, J gene, V gene, clone size, CDR3 DNA, CDR3 protein. D genes are given only for firm matches. Not every row has a clone size; where given, it reads once, few, many or a size class.

TRBD1	TRBJ2-7	TRBV3-1	.	TGTGCCAGCAGCCAACCCCAAGGGGGGACAGGCAGCTACGAGCAGTACTTC	CASSQPQGGTGSYEQYF
.	TRBJ2-4	TRBV6-6	.	TGTGCCAGCAGTTACTCGTCAAGTAATCTAAACATTCAGTACTTC	CASSYSSSNLNIQYF
TRBD1	TRBJ1-1	TRBV20-1	.	TGCAGTGCTCGCCGGGACAGGGTCCCCCCGAACATTGAAGCTTTCTTT	CSARRDRVPPNIEAFF
TRBD2	TRBJ2-5	TRBV2	.	TGTGCCAGCAGCCCGTACGGGAGGAGAGAAGAGACCCAGTACTTC	CASSPYGRREETQYF
.	TRBJ2-1	TRBV29-1	.	TGCAGCGGGAGGGGCTCGGAGGCTGACAATGAGCAGTTCTTC	CSGRGSEADNEQFF
.	TRBJ1-4	TRBV20-1	few	TGCAGTGCTGGAGGGGGGTTTAATGAAAAACTGTTTTTT	CSAGGGFNEKLFF
TRBD2	TRBJ2-5	TRBV5-4	.	TGTGCCAGCACGGCGGGGGGCCTCGGAGAGCAGTACTTC	CASTAGGLGEQYF
TRBD1	TRBJ2-7	TRBV7-2	.	TGTGCCAGCAGCAACCGGGACAGGGGCTCCTACGAGCAGTACTTC	CASSNRDRGSYEQYF
.	TRBJ1-2	TRBV29-1	.	TGCAGCGTTGGAGCGCTCCGGGAGGCCGGCTACACCTTC	CSVGALREAGYTF
.	TRBJ1-2	TRBV4-2	.	TGTGCCAGCAGCCAAGATAGCAGGTACTACACCTTC	CASSQDSRYYTF
.	TRBJ2-1	TRBV7-2	few	TGTGCCAGCAGCTTAGACCCCGCCTACAATGAGCAGTTCTTC	CASSLDPAYNEQFF
.	TRBJ2-1	TRBV21-1	.	TGTGCCAGCCCGCAGACGGGAGGATACAATGAGCGGTTCTTC	CASPQTGGYNERFF
TRBD2	TRBJ2-5	TRBV20-1	.	TGCAGTGCTAGTTACGGGGGGGGGTCCCCCCAAGAGACCCAGTACTTC	CSASYGGGSPQETQYF
TRBD2	TRBJ2-5	TRBV10-3	.	TGTGCCATCAGTGAGTCGCCAAGCGGGGTAGGAGAGACCCAGTACTTC	CAISESPSGVGETQYF
.	TRBJ1-2	TRBV5-5	.	TGTGCCAGCAGCTCCGGAGTGGGGGGCTACACCTTC	CASSSGVGGYTF
TRBD1	TRBJ2-5	TRBV6-6	.	TGTGCCAGCAGTTCGCAACAGGGGCGAGAGACCCAGTACTTC	CASSSQQGRETQYF
TRBD1	TRBJ1-5	TRBV7-9	.	TGTGCCAGCAGCCAATGGACAGGGAGTAAGGTCTCTCAGCCCCAGCATTTT	CASSQWTGSKVSQPQHF
.	TRBJ2-1	TRBV6-4	.	TGTGCCAACAGTCTCCGACTAAATAGTGAGCAGTTCTTC	CANSLRLNSEQFF
.	TRBJ2-7	TRBV20-1	few	TGCAGTGCTTCTACGGGGTCAACCTACGAGCAGTACTTC	CSASTGSTYEQYF
TRBD2	TRBJ2-7	TRBV29-1	few	TGCAGCGTTGGAATGCCTAGCGGGCGTTCCTCCTACGAGCAGTACTTC	CSVGMPSGRSSYEQYF
.	TRBJ2-7	TRBV20-1	.	TGCAGTGCTACGGGATTCTCCGGCTCCTACGAGCAGTACTTC	CSATGFSGSYEQYF
.	TRBJ2-7	TRBV20-1	.	TGCAGTGCTAGGGACCCCAAGGCCTACGAGCAGTACTTC	CSARDPKAYEQYF
TRBD1	TRBJ1-2	TRBV6-5	.	TGTGCCAGCAGTTACCGACAGGGACGAAACGGCTACACCTTC	CASSYRQGRNGYTF
TRBD1	TRBJ2-1	TRBV7-9	.	TGTGCCAGCAGCTCTCCTGACAGGGTCTACAATGAGCAGTTCTTC	CASSSPDRVYNEQFF
TRBD2	TRBJ2-3	TRBV29-1	few	TGCAGCGTTGCCCTTAGCGGGAGTAGGGGTACGCAGTATTTT	CSVALSGSRGTQYF
.	TRBJ2-7	TRBV18	.	TGTGCCAGCTCACTCCCGGGACAAAATTGGAACGAGCAGTACTTC	CASSLPGQNWNEQYF
.	TRBJ2-3	TRBV28	.	TGTGCCAGCACGTTAGGGGGAGATACGCAGTATTTT	CASTLGGDTQYF
.	TRBJ2-7	TRBV25-1	few	TGTGCCAGCAGTGAATACGGGGAAACCTCTAGTTACGAGCAGTACTTC	CASSEYGETSSYEQYF
TRBD2	TRBJ2-1	TRBV15	few	TGTGCCACCAGCAGAGATAGCGGGAGTTTAGATGAGCAGTTCTTC	CATSRDSGSLDEQFF
TRBD2	TRBJ2-7	TRBV11-2	once	TGTGCCAGCAGCCCAGGGGGTCTAGCGGGAGGAAGGTCCTACGAGCAGTACTTC	CASSPGGLAGGRSYEQYF
TRBD2	TRBJ2-7	TRBV13	.	TGTGCCAGCAGAACCGGGACTAAGGGTTACGAGCAGTACTTC	CASRTGTKGYEQYF
.	TRBJ2-7	TRBV29-1	.	TGCAGCGTTGAAGAAACGCTAGAATACGAGCAGTACTTC	CSVEETLEYEQYF
TRBD1	TRBJ2-4	TRBV4-3	.	TGCGCCAGCAGCCAAAGCCTCCGCGGGACAGGGACCAAAAACATTCAGTACTTC	CASSQSLRGTGTKNIQYF
TRBD2	TRBJ2-5	TRBV20-1	.	TGCAGTGCCCTAAACAGACTAGCGGGGGGCCTTGGGACCCAGTACTTC	CSALNRLAGGLGTQYF